One and the same sample provided the 8 T cell receptor beta chains below, sequenced in a study of response to subunit inactivated influenza vaccine. TCRdb reprocessed the RT-PCR reads with MiXCR, giving one entry per CDR3 protein. There are about 650,000 distinct CDR3 sequences in the sample; around 14% occur only once, and 9.5% to 13% lies in the top ten. Specimen: PBMCs from blood, collected roughly 12 days after vaccination. These receptors were collected from a man between 45 and 60 years old who received an inactivated influenza vaccine.

This clonotype was seen at least ten times. This sequence joins TRBV4-2 and TRBJ2-6; D is perhaps TRBD1 (5 bases). Germline CDR1 reads LGHNA; CDR2 reads YNFKEQ. The length of the CDR3 is 16 residues. V lost 4 bases, J lost 0 bases, and 10 bases lay in between. The CDR3 reads CASSPRQLSGANVLTF. CDR3 DNA sequence: TGTGCCAGCAGCCCCCGACAGCTCTCTGGGGCCAACGTCCTGACTTTC.

The table lists this clonotype with many counts. V usage is TRBV5-6 and J usage is TRBJ1-5; a weak D match, TRBD1 (5 bases). Trimming took off 4 bases at V and 4 bases at J, with 9 bases between the two ends. Germline values: CDR1 SGHDT, CDR2 YYEEEE. CDR3 length equals 13 residues. DNA for the CDR3: TGTGCCAGCAGCCATACAGGAAATCAGCCCCAGCATTTT. It codes for CASSHTGNQPQHF.

This clonotype was counted a few times. The chain carries TRBV7-3 and TRBJ1-5; TRBD1 matches at 7 bases. The CDR3 has 18 amino acids. Germline V gene data show CDR1 as SGHTA and CDR2 as FQGTGA. V lost 1 base to trimming and J lost 7 bases; unmatched junction nucleotides: 16. In DNA form, the CDR3 reads TGTGCCAGCAGCTTAAGGCCTAGGGCAGGGGGTTTGGGCCAGCCCCAGCATTTT. Its protein is CASSLRPRAGGLGQPQHF.

The chain recombines TRBV7-2 with TRBJ2-5; 8 bases map to TRBD1. The germline gives CDR1 SGHTA, CDR2 FQGNSA. This CDR3 is 14 amino acids long. The junction had 5 bases not matched to a gene; V was cut back by 7 bases and J by 1 base. The DNA for the CDR3 is TGTGCCAGCACCCAGGGGACAGGCCAAGAGACCCAGTACTTC. It is translated as CASTQGTGQETQYF.

This chain joins TRBV7-8 and TRBJ2-7; TRBD1 matches 10 bases. The V segment lost 5 bases and the J segment 6 bases; nucleotides outside the gene matches: 7. CDR1 is SGHVS, CDR2 FQNEAQ, per germline. The CDR3 is 14 amino acids. For the CDR3, the DNA is TGTGCCAGCAGCCCATTCGACAGGGGGCTCGAGCAGTACTTC. This translates into CASSPFDRGLEQYF.

This clonotype was counted between two and nine times. This rearrangement joins TRBV2 to TRBJ2-3; 8 bases align to TRBD2. This CDR3 comprises 12 residues. Germline V gene lookup returns CDR1 SNHLY and CDR2 FYNNEI. V shed 7 bases and J 4 bases; nucleotides not matched to a gene: 1. The CDR3 loop reads CASIGGADTQYF. For the CDR3, the DNA is TGTGCCAGCATCGGGGGGGCAGATACGCAGTATTTT.

This clonotype occurred a few times. The chain has TRBV7-9 and TRBJ1-5, with no clear D. Germline V CDR1 and CDR2: SEHNR, FQNEAQ (reference sequence). Deletions cut 1 base from V and 6 bases from J, with 7 bases between. CDR3 length equals 13 residues. The CDR3 loop reads CASSLVEGQPQHF. The CDR3 DNA is TGTGCCAGCAGCTTAGTTGAGGGTCAGCCCCAGCATTTT.

This clonotype was seen a few times. This sequence joins TRBV12-3 or TRBV12-4 and TRBJ2-5; D uncertain. The V end was cut by 7 bases, the J end by 5 bases, with 11 bases between. This CDR3 is built from 12 residues. The CDR3 here is CASTLSGETQYF. In DNA form, the CDR3 reads TGTGCCAGCACTTTGTCAGGCGAGACCCAGTACTTC.